The 11 T cell receptor beta chains below were found in one sample sequenced in a study of blood T cell repertoires in COVID-19. This table comes from immunoSEQ multiplex PCR, and its TCRdb copy is limited to in-frame clones, with some not included. This table has roughly 100,000 clones, about 90% appearing once. Sequenced input: peripheral blood. Receptors originate from a man over 45 with acute or convalescent COVID-19.

This chain connects TRBV12-3 or TRBV12-4 to TRBJ1-1; perhaps TRBD1 as D (5 bases). The CDR3 runs 12 residues. Trimming took off 3 bases at V and 4 bases at J, with 6 bases between the two ends. Here the CDR3 reads CASSFGGTEAFF. The CDR3 DNA follows: TGTGCCAGCAGTTTCGGGGGCACTGAAGCTTTCTTT.

The gene calls are TRBV11-2 and TRBJ2-5, with D possibly TRBD1 on 6 matching bases. The CDR3 consists of 16 residues. Germline CDR1 and CDR2: SGHAT and FQNNGV. Trimming removed 2 bases from V and 4 bases from J, with 17 bases in between. CDR3 loop: CASSLWYRERPETQYF. CDR3 nucleotides: TGTGCCAGCAGCTTATGGTACAGGGAGCGTCCAGAGACCCAGTACTTC.

V and J are TRBV6-5 and TRBJ2-7, with unresolved D. CDR1 is MNHEY, CDR2 SVGAGI, per germline. Trimming pared 8 bases from V and 5 bases from J, leaving 16 bases between. The CDR3 extends over 13 amino acids. CDR3 amino acids: CASGRIALDEQYF. The CDR3 region has the DNA TGTGCCAGCGGAAGGATAGCACTGGACGAGCAGTACTTC.

The chain's CDR3 is CASSQDLAGGGRTGELFF. The DNA of the CDR3 is TGTGCCAGCAGCCAAGACCTAGCGGGGGGCGGTAGAACCGGGGAGCTGTTTTTT. J is TRBJ2-2 and V is TRBV4-2, with 11 positions matching TRBD2. Per germline, CDR1 LGHNA and CDR2 YNFKEQ. V lost 0 bases and J lost 5; bases outside the gene matches: 8. This CDR3 has 18 amino acids.

The V gene is TRBV27, the J gene TRBJ2-7; 8 bases align to TRBD1. Germline V gives CDR1 MNHEY, CDR2 SMNVEV (reference sequence). The CDR3 is 13 amino acids. The ends lost 7 bases at V and 3 bases at J; junction bases unmatched: 5. The CDR3: CASTPGQGYEQYF. CDR3 DNA sequence: TGTGCCAGCACCCCAGGACAGGGCTACGAGCAGTACTTC.

CDR3 nucleotides: TGCAGCGTGGAAACAGGCCGGGGCGGGACCTACAATGAGCAGTTCTTC. It is translated as CSVETGRGGTYNEQFF. The V call is TRBV29-1, the J call TRBJ2-1, with D possibly matching TRBD2 (6 bases). The CDR3 runs to 16 residues. Trimming shortened V by 6 bases and J by 2 bases, and 20 bases separated the two germline ends. Germline CDR1 SQVTM, CDR2 ANQGSEA.

The chain links TRBV6-6 to TRBJ2-7; 7 bases agree with TRBD1. CDR1 and CDR2 from the germline V gene are MNHNY and SVGAGI (reference sequence). V lost 7 bases and J lost 5; bases outside the gene matches: 11. This CDR3 comprises 14 residues. CDR3 protein: CASTKIRDSDEQYF. CDR3 nucleotide sequence: TGTGCCAGCACTAAAATCCGGGACAGCGACGAGCAGTACTTC.

A few counts support this clone. The chain recombines TRBV5-6 with TRBJ1-4, with D possibly matching TRBD1 (6 bases). Looked up from germline, CDR1 is SGHDT and CDR2 is YYEEEE. The CDR3 contains 12 residues. V lost 3 bases to trimming and J lost 14 bases, with 14 bases between them. The CDR3 DNA sequence: TGTGCCAGCAGCTGGCTGGACAGAGAGCTGTTTTTT. It specifies CASSWLDRELFF. Full variable domain (missing parts from reference TRBV5-6 and TRBJ1-4): DAGVTQSPTHLIKTRGQQVTLRCSPKSGHDTVSWYQQALGQGPQFIFQYYEEEERQRGNFPDRFSGHQFPNYSSELNVNALLLGDSALYLCASSWLDRELFFGSGTQLSVL.

The chain couples TRBV5-4 to TRBJ2-4; 7 bases map to TRBD2. Unmatched junction bases numbered 9, after V lost 0 bases and J lost 6 bases. The CDR3 spans 16 residues. CDR1 SGHNT and CDR2 YYREEE come from the germline V gene (reference sequence). The CDR3: CASSLGGTGGSNIQYF. CDR3 coding DNA: TGTGCCAGCAGCTTGGGTGGGACCGGGGGGTCAAACATTCAGTACTTC.

The genes are TRBV2 and TRBJ1-2, with unresolved D. The V end lost 0 bases, the J end lost 3 bases, and 11 bases lay between the germline ends. CDR1 and CDR2 (germline): SNHLY, FYNNEI. CDR3 length: 15 residues. CDR3 amino acids: CASSEANSLDYGYTF. CDR3 sequence (DNA): TGTGCCAGCAGTGAAGCGAACAGCCTGGACTATGGCTACACCTTC.

The V gene is TRBV3-1 (or the pseudogene TRBV3-2), the J gene TRBJ1-1; D gene uncertain. The CDR3 covers 13 residues. V dropped 2 bases and J dropped 0 bases, with 4 bases sitting between them. Per germline, CDR1 LGHDT and CDR2 YNNKEL (reference sequence). CDR3 sequence: CASSQQMNTEAFF. CDR3 sequence (DNA): TGTGCCAGCAGCCAACAGATGAACACTGAAGCTTTCTTT.